Below are 29 T cell receptor beta chains sequenced from a single sample in a study of shared clonotypes between healthy human individuals. Produced via immunoSEQ multiplex PCR; TCRdb's table is partial and in-frame only. The sample includes 2 million to 2.5 million clones, under 95% of them seen just once. Input material: naive CD4+ T cells from PBMCs. Stated subset: CD45RA+ positively selected. All receptors come from a man between 18 and 29 years old in good health. Some clones in this sample may be carry-over from other donors' samples.

V usage is TRBV5-6 and J usage is TRBJ1-4, with TRBD1 matching over 8 bases. J lost 5 bases, V lost 4 bases, and 10 bases had no gene match. Germline assignment: CDR1 SGHDT and CDR2 YYEEEE. This CDR3 has 16 residues. The CDR3 loop reads CASSLRDRFPNEKLFF. CDR3 in DNA: TGTGCCAGCAGCCTCCGGGACAGGTTTCCGAATGAAAAACTGTTTTTT.

The genes are TRBV18 and TRBJ1-5; unclear D gene. CDR3 size: 15 residues. Trimming shortened V by 9 bases and J by 1 base, and 16 bases separated the two germline ends. The germline V gene encodes CDR1 KGHSH and CDR2 LQKENI. The CDR3 here is CARSLLIGSNQPQHF. CDR3 sequence (DNA): TGTGCCAGGTCCCTTTTGATAGGGAGCAATCAGCCCCAGCATTTT.

The gene calls are TRBV7-9 and TRBJ2-3, with 8 nucleotides matching TRBD2. Germline trimming cut 5 bases from V and 2 bases from J; bases unmatched to any gene: 6. CDR3 size: 15 residues. Germline-derived CDR1 and CDR2 are SEHNR and FQNEAQ (reference sequence). The CDR3 nucleotides are TGTGCCAGCAGCACAGGACTAGCACTCACAGATACGCAGTATTTT. This translates into CASSTGLALTDTQYF. Full variable domain (rest looked up from reference TRBV7-9 and TRBJ2-3): DTGVSQNPRHKITKRGQNVTFRCDPISEHNRLYWYRQTLGQGPEFLTYFQNEAQLEKSRLLSDRFSAERPKGSFSTLEIQRTEQGDSAMYLCASSTGLALTDTQYFGPGTRLTVL.

This clone appeared a single time. This same CDR3 is encoded by further DNA sequences in the sample. The chain combines TRBV27 with TRBJ2-3; D gene uncertain. The germline V gene encodes CDR1 MNHEY and CDR2 SMNVEV (reference sequence). Trimming stripped 2 bases from V and 1 base from J, with 4 bases between. This CDR3 has 13 residues. The CDR3 loop is CASSLEGTDTQYF. The CDR3 DNA reads as TGTGCCAGCAGTTTAGAGGGCACAGATACGCAGTATTTT.

The chain couples TRBV18 to TRBJ2-1; D uncertain. Trimming stripped 1 base from V and 6 bases from J, with 19 bases between. The CDR3 is 17 residues long. The germline CDR1 and CDR2 sequences are KGHSH and LQKENI. The CDR3 is CASSPRSAVVLSNEQFF. The CDR3 DNA sequence: TGTGCCAGCTCACCACGATCCGCGGTAGTTTTGTCCAATGAGCAGTTCTTC.

This clone was observed once. V gene TRBV2 combines with J gene TRBJ2-1; TRBD2 agrees at 9 bases. Germline V gene data show CDR1 as SNHLY and CDR2 as FYNNEI. Trimming at V came to 4 bases and at J to 0 bases, leaving 10 bases not matched to a gene. The CDR3 spans 18 residues. The CDR3 sequence is CASSADGLAWSSYNEQFF. The CDR3, as DNA: TGTGCCAGCAGTGCTGACGGACTAGCGTGGAGCTCCTACAATGAGCAGTTCTTC.

V and J are TRBV6-4 and TRBJ2-2, with D maybe TRBD1 (5 bases). CDR3 length equals 18 residues. Germline CDR1 and CDR2: MRHNA and SNTAGT. V was cut by 8 bases and J by 0 bases, with 22 bases left in between. The CDR3, as DNA: TGTGCCAGCCCCAACCTCGTCCTGGACACGGCGAACACCGGGGAGCTGTTTTTT. The encoded protein is CASPNLVLDTANTGELFF.

The chain carries TRBV18 and TRBJ1-4; 9 nucleotides agree with TRBD1. The CDR3 is 16 amino acids. Germline lookup yields CDR1 KGHSH and CDR2 LQKENI. The ends lost 6 bases at V and 3 bases at J; junction bases unmatched: 8. This CDR3 reads CASSQQGAGANEKLFF. Here the CDR3 DNA reads TGTGCCAGCTCTCAACAGGGGGCCGGGGCTAATGAAAAACTGTTTTTT.

The chain links TRBV7-8 to TRBJ1-2, with D perhaps TRBD1 (6 bases). Deletions cut 5 bases from V and 8 bases from J, with 18 bases between. This CDR3 region has 14 residues. Per the germline V gene, CDR1 is SGHVS and CDR2 is FQNEAQ. The CDR3: CASSPPYRDHGYTF. CDR3 DNA sequence: TGTGCCAGCAGCCCCCCTTACAGGGACCACGGCTACACCTTC.

This chain uses TRBV5-5 with TRBJ1-1; weak D call: TRBD1 (5 bases). The CDR3 has 12 residues. The germline gives CDR1 SGHKS, CDR2 YYEKEE (reference sequence). V dropped 3 bases and J dropped 4 bases, with 7 bases sitting between them. The CDR3 is CASSSGGTEAFF. The CDR3 DNA is TGTGCCAGCAGCTCTGGGGGCACTGAAGCTTTCTTT.

This clone was observed a single time. This chain links TRBV12-5 with TRBJ2-1; D perhaps matches TRBD1 (5 bases). V lost 5 bases and J lost 3, with 5 bases in between. CDR3 length: 12 amino acids. Germline loops: CDR1 LGHNT, CDR2 FRNRAP. The CDR3 DNA reads as TGTGCTAGTGGTGACAGCTACAATGAGCAGTTCTTC. Amino acids: CASGDSYNEQFF.

Worth noting for this clone: This sample includes further DNA sequences coding for the same CDR3. The chain is built from TRBV19 and TRBJ1-5; tentatively, D is TRBD1 (6 bases). The CDR3 is 13 amino acids. Germline loops: CDR1 LNHDA, CDR2 SQIVND (reference sequence). The germline V and J ends were trimmed by 6 bases and 9 bases, with 15 bases remaining between them. The CDR3: CASSPQGGGPQHF. CDR3 DNA: TGTGCCAGTAGCCCACAGGGAGGTGGGCCCCAGCATTTT.

The sample holds one count of this clone. V usage is TRBV30 and J usage is TRBJ1-1; the D is unclear. V shed 4 bases and J shed 0 bases, with 12 bases lying between them. This CDR3 is built from 14 residues. Per the germline V gene, CDR1 is GTSNPN and CDR2 is SVGIG (reference sequence). The CDR3 DNA sequence: TGTGCCTGGAAGACCCGGGTCCTGAACACTGAAGCTTTCTTT. As protein: CAWKTRVLNTEAFF.

The chain links TRBV11-2 to TRBJ2-7; the match to TRBD2 covers 10 bases. V lost 3 bases and J lost 2; bases outside the gene matches: 7. The germline V gene has CDR1 SGHAT and CDR2 FQNNGV. The CDR3 loop spans 16 amino acids. The CDR3 spells CASSLGLAGATYEQYF. The CDR3 DNA follows: TGTGCCAGCAGCTTGGGGCTAGCGGGGGCCACCTACGAGCAGTACTTC.

This clone was picked up one time. This chain uses TRBV11-2 with TRBJ2-3; D might be TRBD2 (5 bases). Looked up from germline, CDR1 is SGHAT and CDR2 is FQNNGV. The CDR3 spans 16 residues. V lost 4 bases and J lost 2, with 16 bases in between. The CDR3 DNA reads TGTGCCAGCAGCTATAAAGACGCGGGTTCCACAGATACGCAGTATTTT. Its translation: CASSYKDAGSTDTQYF. Full variable domain (outside the CDR3, taken from reference TRBV11-2 and TRBJ2-3): EAGVAQSPRYKIIEKRQSVAFWCNPISGHATLYWYQQILGQGPKLLIQFQNNGVVDDSQLPKDRFSAERLKGVDSTLKIQPAKLEDSAVYLCASSYKDAGSTDTQYFGPGTRLTVL.

This rearrangement joins TRBV18 to TRBJ1-1, with D maybe TRBD1 (6 bases). This CDR3 spans 16 amino acids. Germline CDR1 and CDR2: KGHSH and LQKENI. Deletions cut 1 base from V and 4 bases from J, with 16 bases between. As DNA, the CDR3 is TGTGCCAGCTCACCACGACGAAGGGGGGAGGGCACTGAAGCTTTCTTT. Protein sequence: CASSPRRRGEGTEAFF. Full variable domain (missing parts from reference TRBV18 and TRBJ1-1): NAGVMQNPRHLVRRRGQEARLRCSPMKGHSHVYWYRQLPEEGLKFMVYLQKENIIDESGMPKERFSAEFPKEGPSILRIQQVVRGDSAAYFCASSPRRRGEGTEAFFGQGTRLTVV.

The chain links TRBV11-2 to TRBJ2-5; D may be TRBD1 or TRBD2 (5 bases each). The CDR3 extends over 15 amino acids. The germline V gene has CDR1 SGHAT and CDR2 FQNNGV. Trimming cost V 5 bases and J 9 bases, with 22 bases left between them. The CDR3 sequence: CASSQRPGRTSAQYF. CDR3 sequence (DNA): TGTGCCAGCAGCCAAAGGCCGGGACGGACGTCGGCCCAGTACTTC.

The count of this clone is one. The chain uses TRBV29-1 and TRBJ1-2, with TRBD1 matching over 7 bases. The J segment lost 8 bases and the V segment lost 5 bases, leaving 11 bases of the junction unmatched. This CDR3 contains 13 residues. Germline V lookup: CDR1 SQVTM, CDR2 ANQGSEA. CDR3 sequence reads: CSVSRGQMEGYTF. The CDR3 nucleotides read TGCAGCGTTAGCCGGGGACAGATGGAGGGCTACACCTTC.

The chain links TRBV7-3 to TRBJ2-3, with D possibly being TRBD1 (6 bases). V gave up 1 base and J gave up 6 bases, with 11 bases separating them. This CDR3 spans 14 amino acids. The germline V gene encodes CDR1 SGHTA and CDR2 FQGTGA. CDR3 sequence: CASSLIAGADTQYF. The CDR3 DNA reads TGTGCCAGCAGCTTAATCGCAGGGGCCGATACGCAGTATTTT.

The rearrangement uses TRBV6-5 and TRBJ1-2, with D maybe TRBD1 (6 bases). V dropped 7 bases and J dropped 7 bases, with 19 bases sitting between them. Germline V CDR1 and CDR2: MNHEY, SVGAGI. The CDR3 has 14 amino acids. The CDR3 sequence is CASKRQAAGGGYTF. The CDR3 DNA follows: TGTGCCAGCAAAAGACAGGCGGCGGGGGGTGGCTACACCTTC.

This clone was found once. The chain is built from TRBV7-2 and TRBJ2-7; D is perhaps TRBD2 (6 bases). Germline loops: CDR1 SGHTA, CDR2 FQGNSA. There are 15 residues in the CDR3. The ends were cut back, 1 base at V and 2 bases at J, with 12 bases in the middle. The CDR3 DNA sequence: TGTGCCAGCAGCTTAGTGCGGGGAGGAACCTACGAGCAGTACTTC. Its protein is CASSLVRGGTYEQYF.

The V gene is TRBV10-1, the J gene TRBJ2-3; 10 bases line up with TRBD2. The ends lost 0 bases at V and 5 bases at J; junction bases unmatched: 8. The CDR3 is 17 amino acids. The germline V gene encodes CDR1 WNHNN and CDR2 SYGVQD (reference sequence). The CDR3 reads CASSESRLAGLRDTQYF. The CDR3 DNA reads TGCGCCAGCAGTGAGTCTAGACTAGCGGGTTTAAGAGATACGCAGTATTTT.

The chain has TRBV7-2 and TRBJ1-5; D not resolved. V was shortened by 5 bases and J by 0 bases, with 14 bases between the two germline ends. The germline gives CDR1 SGHTA, CDR2 FQGNSA. There are 16 residues in the CDR3. Here the CDR3 DNA reads TGTGCCAGCAGCATTGAAGGAGGCTATAGCAATCAGCCCCAGCATTTT. This gives the protein CASSIEGGYSNQPQHF.

This clone was picked up one time. V usage is TRBV13 and J usage is TRBJ1-3, with no clear D. Per the germline V gene, CDR1 is PRHDT and CDR2 is FYEKMQ (reference sequence). The CDR3 has 19 amino acids. With 1 base removed from V and 7 bases from J, the gap between germline ends came to 26 bases. In DNA form, the CDR3 reads TGTGCCAGCAGCTTAGCGTGGGGATCGATCGAAGGGCGAGGGAACACCATATATTTT. It specifies CASSLAWGSIEGRGNTIYF.

The rearrangement uses TRBV7-2 and TRBJ2-1, with 12 nucleotides matching TRBD2. The junction had 15 bases not matched to a gene; V was cut back by 5 bases and J by 4 bases. Germline V gene data show CDR1 as SGHTA and CDR2 as FQGNSA. The CDR3 sequence is 19 residues long. This CDR3 reads CASSPRLAGELGGYNEQFF. In nucleotides, the CDR3 is TGTGCCAGCAGCCCTAGACTAGCGGGAGAGTTGGGGGGATACAATGAGCAGTTCTTC.

The rearrangement links TRBV6-5 to TRBJ1-1; D not certain. Trimming removed 2 bases from V and 1 base from J, with 8 bases in between. CDR3 length: 14 amino acids. CDR1 and CDR2 from the germline V gene are MNHEY and SVGAGI. The CDR3 protein is CASSYAMGNTEAFF. The CDR3 region has the DNA TGTGCCAGCAGTTACGCAATGGGGAACACTGAAGCTTTCTTT.

The chain links TRBV5-6 to TRBJ1-3; D remains unclear. V lost 1 base to trimming and J lost 0 bases, with 8 bases between them. From germline, CDR1 is SGHDT and CDR2 YYEEEE. The CDR3 is made up of 15 amino acids. The CDR3 region has the DNA TGTGCCAGCAGCTTGAAACCAAACTCTGGAAACACCATATATTTT. Residues: CASSLKPNSGNTIYF.

This clone has just one count. The chain's CDR3 is CASTPRVSGNEQFF. The CDR3 coding sequence is TGTGCCAGCACCCCCCGGGTTAGCGGGAATGAGCAGTTCTTC. V gene TRBV11-2 combines with J gene TRBJ2-1; 7 nucleotides align to TRBD2. The junction had 10 bases not matched to a gene; V was cut back by 7 bases and J by 7 bases. CDR1 SGHAT and CDR2 FQNNGV come from the germline V gene. The CDR3 extends over 14 amino acids.

This rearrangement joins TRBV6-5 to TRBJ1-4; 7 nucleotides line up with TRBD1. CDR1 and CDR2 (germline): MNHEY, SVGAGI. The CDR3 consists of 15 residues. J lost 7 bases, V lost 5 bases, and 10 bases had no gene match. The CDR3 spells CASSRGRGLGEKLFF. CDR3 bases: TGTGCCAGCAGTCGGGGCAGGGGGTTGGGTGAAAAACTGTTTTTT.